Sequencing of this T cell receptor beta chain was carried out in a study of T cell repertoires in cytomegalovirus infection. Whole-study context: Through public TCR beta signatures, both CMV infection and matching HLA type were indicated.

TCRdb ran MiXCR on the reads and lists one entry per CDR3 protein. This sample has 100,000 to 150,000 distinct CDR3 sequences, with about 24% found just once. Findings of the study overall: Clonotype analysis showed dominance of the ex vivo response by HLA-C-restricted CMV-specific TCR beta clonotypes. Carriers of CMV and the relevant HLA type were discriminated by public TCR beta frequency.

Germline CDR1 SGHNT, CDR2 YYREEE (reference sequence). CDR3 length: 16 amino acids. V trimming: 6 bases; J trimming: 3 bases; junction bases outside the gene matches: 7. This clonotype appeared a few times. What it binds is unknown. Sequenced material: PBMCs, sequenced either directly or after in vitro stimulation (not recorded which). This receptor was taken from a human donor in good health (CMV status not recorded). Some clones in this sample may be carry-over from other donors' samples. The chain couples TRBV5-4 to TRBJ2-6; 9 bases agree with TRBD2. The chain's CDR3 is CASKVRGGLGANVLTF. The DNA for the CDR3 is TGTGCCAGCAAAGTGCGGGGGGGGCTTGGGGCCAACGTCCTGACTTTC.